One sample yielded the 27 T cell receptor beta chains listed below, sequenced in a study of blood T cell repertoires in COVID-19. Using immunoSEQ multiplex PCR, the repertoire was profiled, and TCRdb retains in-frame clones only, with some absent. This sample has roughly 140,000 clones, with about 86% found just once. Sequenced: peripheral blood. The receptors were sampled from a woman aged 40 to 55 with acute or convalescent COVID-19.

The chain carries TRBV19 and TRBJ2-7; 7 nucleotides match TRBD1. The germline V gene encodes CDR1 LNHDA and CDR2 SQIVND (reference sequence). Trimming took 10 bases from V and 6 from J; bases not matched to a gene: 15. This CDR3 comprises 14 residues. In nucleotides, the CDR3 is TGTGCCACCGCGATGGAGACAGGGCCGGTCGAGCAGTACTTC. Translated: CATAMETGPVEQYF. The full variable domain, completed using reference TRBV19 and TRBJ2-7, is DGGITQSPKYLFRKEGQNVTLSCEQNLNHDAMYWYRQDPGQGLRLIYYSQIVNDFQKGDIAEGYSVSREKKESFPLTVTSAQKNPTAFYLCATAMETGPVEQYFGPGTRLTVT.

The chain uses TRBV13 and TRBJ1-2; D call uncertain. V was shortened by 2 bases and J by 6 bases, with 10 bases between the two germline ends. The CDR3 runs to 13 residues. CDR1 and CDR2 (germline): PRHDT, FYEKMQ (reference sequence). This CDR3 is CASSLISLNGYTF. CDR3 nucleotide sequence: TGTGCCAGCAGCTTAATATCCCTAAATGGCTACACCTTC.

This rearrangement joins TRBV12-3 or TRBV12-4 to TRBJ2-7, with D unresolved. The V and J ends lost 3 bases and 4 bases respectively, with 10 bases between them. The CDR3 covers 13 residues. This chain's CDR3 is CASSLVSIYEQYF. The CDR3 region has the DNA TGTGCCAGCAGTTTGGTTTCTATATACGAGCAGTACTTC.

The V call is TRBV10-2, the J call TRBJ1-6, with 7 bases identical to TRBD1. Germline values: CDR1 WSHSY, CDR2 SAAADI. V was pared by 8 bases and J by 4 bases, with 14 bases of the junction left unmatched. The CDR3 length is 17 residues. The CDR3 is CASSALTWDSYNSPLHF. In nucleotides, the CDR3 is TGCGCCAGCTCCGCCCTGACCTGGGACAGTTATAATTCACCCCTCCACTTT.

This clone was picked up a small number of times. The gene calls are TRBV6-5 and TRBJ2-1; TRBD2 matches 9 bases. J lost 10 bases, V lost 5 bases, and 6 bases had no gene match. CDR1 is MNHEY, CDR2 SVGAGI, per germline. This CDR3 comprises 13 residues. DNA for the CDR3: TGTGCCAGCAGTCCTCGAGGACTAGCGGAGCAGTTCTTC. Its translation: CASSPRGLAEQFF.

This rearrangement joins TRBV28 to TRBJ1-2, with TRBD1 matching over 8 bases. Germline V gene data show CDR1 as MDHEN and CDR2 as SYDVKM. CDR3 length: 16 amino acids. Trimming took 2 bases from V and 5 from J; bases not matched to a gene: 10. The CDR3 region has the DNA TGTGCCAGCAGTTTACGCCAGGGGGCGTCGGGGTATGGCTACACCTTC. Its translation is CASSLRQGASGYGYTF.

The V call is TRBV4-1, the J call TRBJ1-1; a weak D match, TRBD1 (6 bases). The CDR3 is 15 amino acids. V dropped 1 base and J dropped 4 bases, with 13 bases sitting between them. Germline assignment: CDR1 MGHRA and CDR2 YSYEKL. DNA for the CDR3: TGCGCCAGCAGCCAAGGTGTCAGGGGTGGCACTGAAGCTTTCTTT. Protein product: CASSQGVRGGTEAFF.

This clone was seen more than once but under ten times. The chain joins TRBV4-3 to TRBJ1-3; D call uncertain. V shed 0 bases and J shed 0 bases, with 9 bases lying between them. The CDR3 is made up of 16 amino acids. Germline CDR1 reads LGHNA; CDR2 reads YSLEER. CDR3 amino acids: CASSQDHQYSGNTIYF. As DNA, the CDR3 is TGCGCCAGCAGCCAAGATCACCAGTACTCTGGAAACACCATATATTTT.

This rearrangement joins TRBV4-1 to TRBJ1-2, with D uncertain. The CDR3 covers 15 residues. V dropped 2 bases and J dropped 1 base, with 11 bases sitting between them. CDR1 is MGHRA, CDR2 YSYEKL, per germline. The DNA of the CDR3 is TGCGCCAGCAGCCAACTGCCTACCCTTAACTATGGCTACACCTTC. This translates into CASSQLPTLNYGYTF.

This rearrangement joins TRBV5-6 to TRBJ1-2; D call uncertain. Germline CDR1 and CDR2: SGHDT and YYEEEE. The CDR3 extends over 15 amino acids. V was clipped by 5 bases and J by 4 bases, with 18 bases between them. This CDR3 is CASSSPYGISYGYTF. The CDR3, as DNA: TGTGCCAGCAGTTCTCCTTACGGGATATCCTATGGCTACACCTTC. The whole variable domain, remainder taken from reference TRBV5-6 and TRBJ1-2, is DAGVTQSPTHLIKTRGQQVTLRCSPKSGHDTVSWYQQALGQGPQFIFQYYEEEERQRGNFPDRFSGHQFPNYSSELNVNALLLGDSALYLCASSSPYGISYGYTFGSGTRLTVV.

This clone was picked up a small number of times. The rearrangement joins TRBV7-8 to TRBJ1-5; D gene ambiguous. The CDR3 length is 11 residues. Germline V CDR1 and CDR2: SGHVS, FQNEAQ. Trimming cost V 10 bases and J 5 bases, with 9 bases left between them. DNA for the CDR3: TGTGCCACGGGGAGAGATCAGCCCCAGCATTTT. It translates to CATGRDQPQHF.

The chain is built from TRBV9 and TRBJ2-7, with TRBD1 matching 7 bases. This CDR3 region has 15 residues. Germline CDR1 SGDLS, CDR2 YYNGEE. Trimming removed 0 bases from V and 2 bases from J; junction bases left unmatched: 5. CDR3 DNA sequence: TGTGCCAGCAGCGTAGGGACAGGCCGCACCTACGAGCAGTACTTC. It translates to CASSVGTGRTYEQYF. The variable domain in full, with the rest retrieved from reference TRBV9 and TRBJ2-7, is DSGVTQTPKHLITATGQRVTLRCSPRSGDLSVYWYQQSLDQGLQFLIQYYNGEERAKGNILERFSAQQFPDLHSELNLSSLELGDSALYFCASSVGTGRTYEQYFGPGTRLTVT.

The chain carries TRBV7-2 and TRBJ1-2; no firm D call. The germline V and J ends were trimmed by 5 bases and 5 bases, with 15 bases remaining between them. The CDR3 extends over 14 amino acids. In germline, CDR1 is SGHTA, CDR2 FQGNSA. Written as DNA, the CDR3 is TGTGCCAGCAGCCCAGGACCGGCGGGATATGGCTACACCTTC. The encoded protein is CASSPGPAGYGYTF.

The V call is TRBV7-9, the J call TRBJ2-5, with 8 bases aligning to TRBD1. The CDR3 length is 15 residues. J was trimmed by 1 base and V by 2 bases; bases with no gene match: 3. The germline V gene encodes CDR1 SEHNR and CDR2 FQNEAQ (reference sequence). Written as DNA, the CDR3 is TGTGCCAGCAGCTTAAAGACAGGGGTCCAAGAGACCCAGTACTTC. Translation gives CASSLKTGVQETQYF.

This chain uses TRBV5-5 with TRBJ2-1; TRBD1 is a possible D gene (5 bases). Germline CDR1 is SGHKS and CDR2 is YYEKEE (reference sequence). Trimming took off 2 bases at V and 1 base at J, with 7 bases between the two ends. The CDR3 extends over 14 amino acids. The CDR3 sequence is CASSLSGSYNEQFF. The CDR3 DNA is TGTGCCAGCAGCTTATCAGGGTCCTACAATGAGCAGTTCTTC. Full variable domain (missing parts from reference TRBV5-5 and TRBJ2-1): DAGVTQSPTHLIKTRGQQVTLRCSPISGHKSVSWYQQVLGQGPQFIFQYYEKEERGRGNFPDRFSARQFPNYSSELNVNALLLGDSALYLCASSLSGSYNEQFFGPGTRLTVL.

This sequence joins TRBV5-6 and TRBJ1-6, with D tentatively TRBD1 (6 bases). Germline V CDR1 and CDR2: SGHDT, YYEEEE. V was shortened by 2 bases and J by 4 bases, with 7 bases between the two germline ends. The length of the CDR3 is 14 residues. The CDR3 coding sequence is TGTGCCAGCAGCTTCGGACAGTATAATTCACCCCTCCACTTT. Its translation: CASSFGQYNSPLHF.

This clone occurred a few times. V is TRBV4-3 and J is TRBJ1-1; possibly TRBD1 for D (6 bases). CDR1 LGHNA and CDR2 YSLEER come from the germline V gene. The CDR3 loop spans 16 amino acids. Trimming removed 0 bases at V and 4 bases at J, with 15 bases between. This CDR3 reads CASSQDLATGSTEAFF. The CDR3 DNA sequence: TGCGCCAGCAGCCAAGATTTGGCCACAGGGAGCACTGAAGCTTTCTTT.

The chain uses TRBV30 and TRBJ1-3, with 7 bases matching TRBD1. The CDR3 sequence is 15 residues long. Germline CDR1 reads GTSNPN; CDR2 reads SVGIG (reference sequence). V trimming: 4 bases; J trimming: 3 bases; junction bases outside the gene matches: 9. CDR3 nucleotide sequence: TGTGCCTGGAACCTCCAACAGGGGTTTGGAAACACCATATATTTT. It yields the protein CAWNLQQGFGNTIYF.

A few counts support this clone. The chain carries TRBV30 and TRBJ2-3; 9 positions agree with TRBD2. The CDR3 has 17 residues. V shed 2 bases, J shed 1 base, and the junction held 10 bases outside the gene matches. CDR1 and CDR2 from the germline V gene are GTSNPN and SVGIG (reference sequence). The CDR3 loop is CAWSYYPGTSRTDTQYF. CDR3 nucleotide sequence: TGTGCCTGGAGTTATTACCCCGGGACTAGCCGCACAGATACGCAGTATTTT. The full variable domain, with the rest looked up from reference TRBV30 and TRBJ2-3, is SQTIHQWPATLVQPVGSPLSLECTVEGTSNPNLYWYRQAAGRGLQLLFYSVGIGQISSEVPQNLSASRPQDRQFILSSKKLLLSDSGFYLCAWSYYPGTSRTDTQYFGPGTRLTVL.

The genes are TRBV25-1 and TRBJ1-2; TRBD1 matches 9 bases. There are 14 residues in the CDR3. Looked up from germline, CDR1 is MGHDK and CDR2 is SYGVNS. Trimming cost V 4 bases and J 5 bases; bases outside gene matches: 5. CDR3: CASSASDRGYGYTF. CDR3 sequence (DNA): TGTGCCAGCAGTGCCTCGGACAGGGGATATGGCTACACCTTC.

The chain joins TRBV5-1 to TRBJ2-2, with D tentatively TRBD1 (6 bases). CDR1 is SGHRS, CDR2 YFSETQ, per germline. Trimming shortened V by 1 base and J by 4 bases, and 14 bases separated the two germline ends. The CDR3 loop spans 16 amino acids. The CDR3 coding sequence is TGCGCCAGCAGCTTGTTACAGGGATGGGTCACCGGGGAGCTGTTTTTT. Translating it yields CASSLLQGWVTGELFF.

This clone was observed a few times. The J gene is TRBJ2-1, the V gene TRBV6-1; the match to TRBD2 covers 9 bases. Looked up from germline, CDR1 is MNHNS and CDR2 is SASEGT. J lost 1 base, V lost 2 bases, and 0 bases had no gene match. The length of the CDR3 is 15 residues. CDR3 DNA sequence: TGTGCCAGCAGTGAACTAGCGGGGTCCTACAATGAGCAGTTCTTC. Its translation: CASSELAGSYNEQFF.

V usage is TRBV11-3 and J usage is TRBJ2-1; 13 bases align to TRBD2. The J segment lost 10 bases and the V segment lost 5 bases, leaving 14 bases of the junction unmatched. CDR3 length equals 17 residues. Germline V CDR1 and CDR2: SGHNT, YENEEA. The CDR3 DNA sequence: TGTGCCAGCAGCCTATTCGTTGGACTAGCGGGAGTGGAGGAGCAGTTCTTC. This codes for CASSLFVGLAGVEEQFF.

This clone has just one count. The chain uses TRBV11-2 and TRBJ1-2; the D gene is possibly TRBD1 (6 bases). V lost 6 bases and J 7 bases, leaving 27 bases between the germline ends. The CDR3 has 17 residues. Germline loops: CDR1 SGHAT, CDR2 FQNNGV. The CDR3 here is CASRPTLLLQGTGGYTF. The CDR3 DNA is TGTGCCAGCAGACCAACTTTGCTTTTACAGGGAACAGGTGGCTACACCTTC.

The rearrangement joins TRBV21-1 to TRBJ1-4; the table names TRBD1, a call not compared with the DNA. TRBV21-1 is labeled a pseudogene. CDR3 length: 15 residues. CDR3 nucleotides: TGTGCCAGCAGCAAAGATGGGGGCCAATCTAAAGAACTGTTTTTT. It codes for CASSKDGGQSKELFF.

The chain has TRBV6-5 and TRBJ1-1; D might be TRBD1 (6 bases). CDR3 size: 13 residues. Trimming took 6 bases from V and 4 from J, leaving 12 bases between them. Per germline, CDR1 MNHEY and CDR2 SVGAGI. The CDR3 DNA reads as TGTGCCAGCAGCCCACAGGGTACCACTGAAGCTTTCTTT. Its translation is CASSPQGTTEAFF.

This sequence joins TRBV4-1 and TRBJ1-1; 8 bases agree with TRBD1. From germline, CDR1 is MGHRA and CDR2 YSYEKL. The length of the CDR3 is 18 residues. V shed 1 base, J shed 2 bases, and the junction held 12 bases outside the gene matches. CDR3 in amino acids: CASSQGIPWTGKNTEAFF. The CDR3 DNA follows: TGCGCCAGCAGCCAAGGAATTCCTTGGACAGGGAAAAACACTGAAGCTTTCTTT.